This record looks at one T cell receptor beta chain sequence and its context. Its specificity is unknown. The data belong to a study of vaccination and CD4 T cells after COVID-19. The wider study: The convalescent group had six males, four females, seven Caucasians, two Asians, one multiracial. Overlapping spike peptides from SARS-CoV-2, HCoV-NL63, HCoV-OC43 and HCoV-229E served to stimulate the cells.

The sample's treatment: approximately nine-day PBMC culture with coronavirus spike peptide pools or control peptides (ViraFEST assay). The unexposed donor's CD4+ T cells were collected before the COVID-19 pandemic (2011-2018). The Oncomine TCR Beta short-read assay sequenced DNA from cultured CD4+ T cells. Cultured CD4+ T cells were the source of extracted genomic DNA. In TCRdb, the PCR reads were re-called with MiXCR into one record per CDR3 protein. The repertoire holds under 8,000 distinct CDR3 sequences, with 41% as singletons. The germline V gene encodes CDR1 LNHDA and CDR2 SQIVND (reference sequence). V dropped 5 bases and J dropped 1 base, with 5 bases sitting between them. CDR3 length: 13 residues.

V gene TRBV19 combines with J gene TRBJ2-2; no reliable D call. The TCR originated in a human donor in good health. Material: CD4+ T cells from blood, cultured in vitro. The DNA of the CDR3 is TGTGCCAGTAGTTTGGGGAACACCGGGGAGCTGTTTTTT. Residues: CASSLGNTGELFF.